The sequence of this T cell receptor (beta chain) was determined in a study of T-cell memory formation after mild COVID-19. Study summary: Among the donors, TCR clusters were largely specific to each donor.

There are a few counts of this clonotype. Its specificity is not known. Study-wide results and caveats: Clones that contracted clustered mainly in CM and EM if CD4+ and in EMRA if CD8+. Clones shrinking between day 15 and 85 showed a balanced CD4/CD8 split, and those that grew later tilted toward CD4+.

V lost 2 bases and J lost 5, with 13 bases in between. The CDR3 runs 14 residues. The germline V gene has CDR1 SGHTA and CDR2 FQGTGA. 5'RACE with constant-segment primers built TCRalpha and TCRbeta cDNA libraries with UMIs. TCRdb reprocessed the 5' RACE reads via MiXCR and lists one record per CDR3 protein. In the table there are under 650,000 distinct CDR3 sequences, over 15% of which are singletons. What was sequenced was PBMCs or a T cell subset sorted from them (not recorded which). This TCR was sampled from an adult woman who had mild COVID-19 (a few samples of this study predate the infection). Cell type and time point are not known. The chain couples TRBV7-3 to TRBJ2-7, with D possibly being TRBD1 or TRBD2 (7 bases each). CDR3 in DNA: TGTGCCAGCAGCTTACGGGGGGACAGCAACGAGCAGTACTTC. Its protein is CASSLRGDSNEQYF.